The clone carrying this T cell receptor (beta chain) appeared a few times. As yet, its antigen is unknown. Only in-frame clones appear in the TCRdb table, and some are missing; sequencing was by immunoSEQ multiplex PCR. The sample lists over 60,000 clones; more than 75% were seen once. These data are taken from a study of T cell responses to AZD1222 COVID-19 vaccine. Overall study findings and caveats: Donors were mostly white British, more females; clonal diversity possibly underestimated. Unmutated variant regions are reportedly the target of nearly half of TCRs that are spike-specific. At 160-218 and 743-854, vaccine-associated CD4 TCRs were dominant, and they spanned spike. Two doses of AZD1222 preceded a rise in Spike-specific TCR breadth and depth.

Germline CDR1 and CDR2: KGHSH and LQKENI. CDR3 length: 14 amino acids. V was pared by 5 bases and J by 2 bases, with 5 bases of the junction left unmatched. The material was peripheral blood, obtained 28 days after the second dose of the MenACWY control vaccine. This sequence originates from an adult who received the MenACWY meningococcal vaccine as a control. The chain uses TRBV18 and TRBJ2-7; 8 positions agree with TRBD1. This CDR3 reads CASSSRTGTYEQYF. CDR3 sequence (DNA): TGTGCCAGCTCATCCAGGACAGGGACCTACGAGCAGTACTTC. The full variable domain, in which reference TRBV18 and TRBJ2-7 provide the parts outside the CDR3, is NAGVMQNPRHLVRRRGQEARLRCSPMKGHSHVYWYRQLPEEGLKFMVYLQKENIIDESGMPKERFSAEFPKEGPSILRIQQVVRGDSAAYFCASSSRTGTYEQYFGPGTRLTVT.